The 32 T cell receptor beta chains given below trace back to one sample, sequenced in a study of T cells in Graves' hyperthyroidism and ophthalmopathy. Authors of the study amplified TCR beta CDR3 regions from RNA transcripts. HTBI primers were used for first-round RT-PCR of the TCR CDR3. From the multiplex PCR reads, TCRdb called clonotypes with MiXCR, one entry per CDR3 protein. The table has about 500,000 distinct CDR3 sequences, approximately 16% seen once. The sequencing input was blood. The receptors were sampled from a woman aged 18 to 35 with Graves' hyperthyroidism.

This clonotype was counted at least ten times. This sequence joins TRBV28 and TRBJ2-3; 8 positions agree with TRBD2. The CDR3 length is 16 residues. Trimming removed 7 bases from V and 3 bases from J; junction bases left unmatched: 12. Germline CDR1 reads MDHEN; CDR2 reads SYDVKM. CDR3 bases: TGTGCCAGCACCTCGTGGAGCGGGAGTGTAACAGATACGCAGTATTTT. Encoded protein: CASTSWSGSVTDTQYF.

This clonotype was detected ten times or more. The J gene is TRBJ2-5, the V gene TRBV6-1; D gene ambiguous. CDR3 length: 17 residues. V was cut by 2 bases and J by 2 bases, with 18 bases left in between. The germline V gene encodes CDR1 MNHNS and CDR2 SASEGT. The CDR3 DNA reads TGTGCCAGCAGTGAACCTGGGGTGTTTGGGGTGCAAGAGACCCAGTACTTC. Protein product: CASSEPGVFGVQETQYF.

The table lists this clonotype with many counts. This sequence joins TRBV28 and TRBJ2-1, with a possible D match to TRBD2 (5 bases). The CDR3 has 16 residues. Germline CDR1 is MDHEN and CDR2 is SYDVKM. Between the trimmed V and J ends, which lost 5 bases and 3 bases, there was a span of 17 bases. This CDR3 reads CASSGWIAEVYNEQFF. The CDR3 DNA reads as TGTGCCAGCAGTGGTTGGATCGCGGAGGTCTACAATGAGCAGTTCTTC.

This clonotype was found a few times. CDR3 nucleotides: TGTGCCATCAAGGGGGCCGCCACAGATACGCAGTATTTT. This gives the protein CAIKGAATDTQYF. V gene TRBV10-3 combines with J gene TRBJ2-3, with TRBD1 identical over 7 bases. Germline loops: CDR1 ENHRY, CDR2 SYGVKD. The CDR3 totals 13 residues. Trimming removed 7 bases from V and 2 bases from J; junction bases left unmatched: 3.

This clonotype came up a few times. The rearrangement joins TRBV3-1 to TRBJ2-1; no clear D. The V end was cut by 4 bases, the J end by 10 bases, with 11 bases between. CDR3 length: 12 amino acids. The germline CDR1 and CDR2 sequences are LGHDT and YNNKEL (reference sequence). CDR3: CASSPTYGEQFF. The CDR3 DNA is TGTGCCAGCAGCCCAACGTATGGAGAGCAGTTCTTC.

This clonotype was found many times. The rearrangement uses TRBV11-2 and TRBJ2-3; 7 bases fit TRBD2. Germline V gene data show CDR1 as SGHAT and CDR2 as FQNNGV. The V segment lost 3 bases and the J segment 0 bases; nucleotides outside the gene matches: 6. This CDR3 is built from 16 residues. CDR3 sequence: CASSFSSGPSTDTQYF. CDR3 bases: TGTGCCAGCAGCTTCTCTAGCGGTCCTAGCACAGATACGCAGTATTTT. Filled out from reference TRBV11-2 and TRBJ2-3, the complete variable domain reads EAGVAQSPRYKIIEKRQSVAFWCNPISGHATLYWYQQILGQGPKLLIQFQNNGVVDDSQLPKDRFSAERLKGVDSTLKIQPAKLEDSAVYLCASSFSSGPSTDTQYFGPGTRLTVL.

This clonotype was picked up a small number of times. V gene TRBV19 combines with J gene TRBJ2-3; D gene ambiguous. The CDR3 sequence is 15 residues long. Germline V gene sequence: CDR1 LNHDA, CDR2 SQIVND (reference sequence). The V end was cut by 3 bases, the J end by 3 bases, with 13 bases between. The CDR3 DNA reads TGTGCCAGTAGTATCTTGGGGTCAGGTACAGATACGCAGTATTTT. Translated, it gives CASSILGSGTDTQYF. The variable domain in full, with the rest retrieved from reference TRBV19 and TRBJ2-3, is DGGITQSPKYLFRKEGQNVTLSCEQNLNHDAMYWYRQDPGQGLRLIYYSQIVNDFQKGDIAEGYSVSREKKESFPLTVTSAQKNPTAFYLCASSILGSGTDTQYFGPGTRLTVL.

This clonotype was detected a few times. This chain joins TRBV12-3 or TRBV12-4 and TRBJ2-7, with D possibly TRBD2 on 6 matching bases. The CDR3 has 14 amino acids. The V gene lost 4 bases and the J gene lost 1 base, with 11 bases spanning the gap. CDR3 amino acids: CASSSETSSYEQYF. CDR3 in DNA: TGTGCCAGCAGTTCCGAGACTAGTTCCTACGAGCAGTACTTC.

This clonotype was picked up many times. V and J are TRBV6-1 and TRBJ2-7; 7 positions agree with TRBD1. The CDR3 is 13 amino acids. Germline CDR1 and CDR2: MNHNS and SASEGT. With V trimmed by 8 bases and J by 4 bases, 8 bases remained unmatched. The CDR3 bases are TGTGCCAGCCTGGGACAGCCGTCTTACGAGCAGTACTTC. This sequence encodes CASLGQPSYEQYF.

The genes are TRBV5-1 and TRBJ1-4, with 9 bases matching TRBD1. Trimming took 4 bases from V and 8 from J; bases not matched to a gene: 6. Germline V gene lookup returns CDR1 SGHRS and CDR2 YFSETQ. This CDR3 is 14 amino acids long. This CDR3 reads CASSVWTGEEKLFF. DNA of the CDR3: TGCGCCAGCAGCGTGTGGACAGGGGAGGAAAAACTGTTTTTT.

This clonotype has just a few counts. The V call is TRBV10-3, the J call TRBJ2-3; the match to TRBD1 covers 7 bases. CDR1 ENHRY and CDR2 SYGVKD come from the germline V gene. Unmatched junction bases numbered 6, after V lost 3 bases and J lost 0 bases. The CDR3 totals 16 residues. The CDR3 protein is CAISDRQGISTDTQYF. DNA of the CDR3: TGTGCCATCAGTGATAGACAGGGAATAAGCACAGATACGCAGTATTTT.

This clonotype was detected only a few times. The chain carries TRBV4-3 and TRBJ2-5; D gene ambiguous. V was trimmed by 0 bases and J by 2 bases, leaving 10 bases between them. The CDR3 covers 15 residues. CDR1 LGHNA and CDR2 YSLEER come from the germline V gene. CDR3 region: CASSQDLLTQETQYF. CDR3 coding DNA: TGCGCCAGCAGCCAAGATCTACTCACTCAAGAGACCCAGTACTTC.

The sample holds many counts of this clonotype. This chain connects TRBV27 to TRBJ2-1; either TRBD1 or TRBD2 may fit D (6 bases each). The V and J ends lost 3 bases and 0 bases respectively, with 12 bases between them. Germline assignment: CDR1 MNHEY and CDR2 SMNVEV (reference sequence). The CDR3 consists of 16 residues. The CDR3 DNA sequence: TGTGCCAGCAGTTTCGCCGGGGGCCACTCCTACAATGAGCAGTTCTTC. It translates to CASSFAGGHSYNEQFF.

In its sample, this clonotype was seen many times. This chain links TRBV5-6 with TRBJ1-3, with 7 positions matching TRBD1. The CDR3 runs to 19 residues. Per the germline V gene, CDR1 is SGHDT and CDR2 is YYEEEE. Trimming took 4 bases from V and 7 from J; bases not matched to a gene: 23. Here the CDR3 reads CASSPKRALRDRHRNTIYF. CDR3 coding DNA: TGTGCCAGCAGCCCCAAGAGGGCCCTAAGGGACAGACACCGGAACACCATATATTTT.

Notes on this clonotype: A read error may be the cause here, since a much bigger clone is one base away. The V and J genes are TRBV3-1 and TRBJ2-7; 13 bases are shared with TRBD2. V lost 4 bases to trimming and J lost 5 bases; unmatched junction nucleotides: 14. Germline V gene lookup returns CDR1 LGHDT and CDR2 YNNKEL (reference sequence). The CDR3 spans 18 residues. The CDR3 sequence: CASSLRTGLAGTLHEQYF. The DNA for the CDR3 is TGTGCCAGCAGCCTCCGGACGGGACTAGCGGGAACCCTGCACGAGCAGTACTTC.

This clonotype occurred a few times. The chain is built from TRBV28 and TRBJ2-7; no reliable D call. In germline, CDR1 is MDHEN, CDR2 SYDVKM. The germline V and J ends were trimmed by 3 bases and 1 base, with 10 bases remaining between them. The CDR3 extends over 14 amino acids. The CDR3 nucleotides read TGTGCCAGCAGTTTCGGAAGGGATTCCTACGAGCAGTACTTC. Translation: CASSFGRDSYEQYF.

This clonotype has ten or more counts. The chain carries TRBV7-8 and TRBJ2-3, with a tentative D call TRBD1 (5 bases). The germline V gene encodes CDR1 SGHVS and CDR2 FQNEAQ. V lost 4 bases and J lost 2, with 13 bases in between. The CDR3 sequence is 15 residues long. CDR3 nucleotide sequence: TGTGCCAGCAGCTCCAACGGCAGGGTCACAGATACGCAGTATTTT. Its translation: CASSSNGRVTDTQYF.

Many counts were recorded for this clonotype. This chain uses TRBV20-1 with TRBJ2-1; 14 nucleotides line up with TRBD2. With 0 bases clipped from V and 7 bases from J, the junction kept 8 bases outside the gene matches. The germline gives CDR1 DFQATT, CDR2 SNEGSKA (reference sequence). The CDR3 contains 17 residues. CDR3 region: CSARDLGTSGGFNEQFF. CDR3 bases: TGCAGTGCTAGAGATCTTGGGACTAGCGGGGGTTTTAATGAGCAGTTCTTC.

The chain couples TRBV12-3 or TRBV12-4 to TRBJ2-7; no clear D. CDR3 length equals 12 residues. Deletions cut 6 bases from V and 6 bases from J, with 12 bases between. The CDR3, as DNA: TGTGCCAGCAGCCCCAACGGGCCCGAGCAGTACTTC. Protein product: CASSPNGPEQYF.

This clonotype was counted ten times or more. This chain joins TRBV20-1 and TRBJ2-5, with 8 bases matching TRBD1. The CDR3 sequence is 14 residues long. V shed 4 bases and J 3 bases; nucleotides not matched to a gene: 7. The germline CDR1 and CDR2 sequences are DFQATT and SNEGSKA (reference sequence). CDR3: CSAMPSDREETQYF. CDR3 DNA: TGCAGTGCTATGCCGTCGGACAGGGAAGAGACCCAGTACTTC.

The rearrangement uses TRBV10-3 and TRBJ1-2, with D perhaps TRBD1 (5 bases). CDR1 and CDR2 (germline): ENHRY, SYGVKD. With 2 bases removed from V and 7 bases from J, the gap between germline ends came to 26 bases. The CDR3 consists of 18 residues. The CDR3 here is CAISEGLTVKGKSSGYTF. The CDR3 DNA sequence: TGTGCCATCAGTGAGGGATTGACAGTAAAGGGGAAGTCGAGTGGCTACACCTTC.

This clonotype occurred a few times. The chain has TRBV7-9 and TRBJ1-4, with a possible D match to TRBD1 (6 bases). Trimming left V 5 bases short and J 7 bases short, with 17 bases between. The CDR3 is 15 amino acids. Germline V gives CDR1 SEHNR, CDR2 FQNEAQ (reference sequence). CDR3 sequence (DNA): TGTGCCAGCAGCGTGTACAGGGAAGGGAGTGAAAAACTGTTTTTT. It specifies CASSVYREGSEKLFF.

The rearrangement uses TRBV6-2 or TRBV6-3 and TRBJ2-2; the D is unclear. V lost 6 bases to trimming and J lost 4 bases, with 6 bases between them. Germline lookup yields CDR1 MNHEY and CDR2 SVGEGT. The CDR3 length is 12 residues. The CDR3 DNA sequence: TGTGCCAGCAGGACCCTCACCGGGGAGCTGTTTTTT. This codes for CASRTLTGELFF.

The CDR3 loop reads CASSLRDRYTDTQYF. The CDR3, as DNA: TGTGCCAGCAGCTTGAGGGACAGGTACACAGATACGCAGTATTTT. The V gene is TRBV5-5, the J gene TRBJ2-3; the match to TRBD1 covers 8 bases. V lost 1 base to trimming and J lost 2 bases; unmatched junction nucleotides: 3. Germline CDR1 reads SGHKS; CDR2 reads YYEKEE (reference sequence). The CDR3 runs to 15 residues.

This clonotype was observed many times. V and J are TRBV6-5 and TRBJ1-6; 8 bases line up with TRBD1. Germline trimming cut 0 bases from V and 9 bases from J; bases unmatched to any gene: 7. The length of the CDR3 is 16 residues. Looked up from germline, CDR1 is MNHEY and CDR2 is SVGAGI. CDR3 sequence: CASSYSSGQGGSPLHF. The CDR3 nucleotides read TGTGCCAGCAGTTACTCGAGCGGACAGGGTGGTTCACCCCTCCACTTT.

This clonotype was observed many times. The rearrangement joins TRBV2 to TRBJ2-6; the D is unclear. Between the trimmed V and J ends, which lost 4 bases and 0 bases, there was a span of 10 bases. The CDR3 loop spans 16 amino acids. Germline V gene lookup returns CDR1 SNHLY and CDR2 FYNNEI. For the CDR3, the DNA is TGTGCCAGCAGTGCATTCAGTGGCTCTGGGGCCAACGTCCTGACTTTC. As protein: CASSAFSGSGANVLTF.

This clonotype was observed a handful of times. This chain uses TRBV20-1 with TRBJ1-1; D not certain. The germline gives CDR1 DFQATT, CDR2 SNEGSKA (reference sequence). V was pared by 4 bases and J by 0 bases, with 3 bases between. CDR3 length equals 11 residues. In DNA, the CDR3 is TGCAGTGCTAAAGTGAACACTGAAGCTTTCTTT. Protein: CSAKVNTEAFF.

In nucleotides, the CDR3 is TGTGCCAGCAGCCAAGATCTTTCGGGGGACACTGAAGCTTTCTTT. This gives the protein CASSQDLSGDTEAFF. The chain employs TRBV14 and TRBJ1-1; TRBD1 is a possible D gene (5 bases). The germline gives CDR1 SGHDN, CDR2 FVKESK. This CDR3 has 15 amino acids. V was cut by 0 bases and J by 3 bases, with 11 bases left in between.

This chain uses TRBV19 with TRBJ1-1; no definite D call. V was clipped by 3 bases and J by 1 base, with 6 bases between them. The CDR3 totals 13 residues. From germline, CDR1 is LNHDA and CDR2 SQIVND (reference sequence). The CDR3 nucleotides are TGTGCCAGTAGTATTGAGAGGAACACTGAAGCTTTCTTT. The encoded protein is CASSIERNTEAFF.

This clonotype has at least ten counts. The chain is built from TRBV6-6 and TRBJ1-5; the D gene is possibly TRBD1 (6 bases). Trimming shortened V by 0 bases and J by 5 bases, and 11 bases separated the two germline ends. This CDR3 comprises 15 residues. Germline-derived CDR1 and CDR2 are MNHNY and SVGAGI (reference sequence). CDR3 nucleotides: TGTGCCAGCAGTTACTCCCCAGGGGCTGATCAGCCCCAGCATTTT. Encoded protein: CASSYSPGADQPQHF.

This clonotype was seen many times. The chain has TRBV3-1 and TRBJ2-1; 9 bases are a match to TRBD2. Germline V gene data show CDR1 as LGHDT and CDR2 as YNNKEL (reference sequence). The CDR3 runs 16 residues. Trimming cost V 3 bases and J 4 bases; bases outside gene matches: 7. The CDR3 DNA is TGTGCCAGCAGCCAGCGGGTAGCGGGAGCATACAATGAGCAGTTCTTC. Translating it yields CASSQRVAGAYNEQFF.

There are a few counts of this clonotype. The chain uses TRBV7-8 and TRBJ2-4, with a possible D match to TRBD2 (5 bases). CDR3 size: 13 residues. Germline assignment: CDR1 SGHVS and CDR2 FQNEAQ. Trimming took 1 base from V and 8 from J, leaving 9 bases between them. CDR3 region: CASSLDRGHIQYF. In DNA, the CDR3 is TGTGCCAGCAGCTTAGACAGAGGGCACATTCAGTACTTC.